One sample yielded the 9 T cell receptor beta chains listed below, sequenced in a study of cytomegalovirus exposure and HLA in healthy donors. Primers: 60 Vbeta forward and 13 Jbeta reverse. Generated by immunoSEQ multiplex PCR, the TCRdb table keeps only in-frame clones and is missing some. The sample lists 120,000 to 150,000 clones, about three quarters seen once, with about 3% in the top ten. Material for sequencing was PBMCs. The receptors shown here come from a man in his forties in good health and CMV-seropositive.

In DNA, the CDR3 is TGTGCCATCAGTGAGATCGCTGGGGCCAACGTCCTGACTTTC. It codes for CAISEIAGANVLTF. The chain combines TRBV10-3 with TRBJ2-6; D gene unclear. The V gene lost 2 bases and the J gene lost 2 bases, with 4 bases spanning the gap. Germline-derived CDR1 and CDR2 are ENHRY and SYGVKD. The length of the CDR3 is 14 residues.

Here the CDR3 reads CASSQLLTGPPEAFF. The CDR3 nucleotides are TGTGCCAGCAGCCAACTTTTGACAGGGCCCCCTGAAGCTTTCTTT. The chain employs TRBV9 and TRBJ1-1; TRBD1 matches 7 bases. This CDR3 has 15 amino acids. CDR1 is SGDLS and CDR2 is YYNGEE in the germline V gene. Germline trimming cut 4 bases from V and 6 bases from J; bases unmatched to any gene: 12.

This clone has only one observation. The rearrangement joins TRBV7-2 to TRBJ2-1; D might be TRBD2 (6 bases). Germline CDR1 reads SGHTA; CDR2 reads FQGNSA. This CDR3 region has 17 residues. Trimming stripped 1 base from V and 0 bases from J, with 13 bases between. The CDR3 region is CASSLVWGVGSYNEQFF. In DNA, the CDR3 is TGTGCCAGCAGCTTAGTATGGGGGGTGGGCTCCTACAATGAGCAGTTCTTC.

This clone came up once. This rearrangement joins TRBV7-9 to TRBJ1-2, with a weak D call TRBD1 (6 bases). CDR3 length: 16 residues. Trimming stripped 5 bases from V and 0 bases from J, with 16 bases between. Germline assignment: CDR1 SEHNR and CDR2 FQNEAQ (reference sequence). The CDR3 reads CASSQPGGQTNYGYTF. The CDR3 coding sequence is TGTGCCAGCAGCCAACCTGGAGGACAGACTAACTATGGCTACACCTTC.

The gene calls are TRBV10-3 and TRBJ2-5, with 15 bases identical to TRBD2. The ends lost 0 bases at V and 2 bases at J; junction bases unmatched: 10. The CDR3 is 20 residues long. Germline loops: CDR1 ENHRY, CDR2 SYGVKD. The CDR3 sequence is CAISESDLWTSGRAQETQYF. CDR3 nucleotides: TGTGCCATCAGTGAGTCCGACTTATGGACTAGCGGGAGGGCTCAAGAGACCCAGTACTTC.

The genes are TRBV18 and TRBJ1-1; weak D call: TRBD1 (6 bases). In germline, CDR1 is KGHSH, CDR2 LQKENI. CDR3 length: 16 residues. Trimming removed 6 bases from V and 0 bases from J, with 17 bases in between. DNA for the CDR3: TGTGCCAGCTCTCCGGACAGCCCGTCCCTGAACACTGAAGCTTTCTTT. This gives the protein CASSPDSPSLNTEAFF.

The J gene is TRBJ1-3, the V gene TRBV5-1; tentatively, D is TRBD1 (5 bases). The V gene lost 1 base and the J gene lost 2 bases, with 10 bases spanning the gap. In germline, CDR1 is SGHRS, CDR2 YFSETQ. CDR3 length equals 15 residues. The chain's CDR3 is CASSLLAGAGNTIYF. Here the CDR3 DNA reads TGCGCCAGCAGCTTGCTGGCGGGGGCTGGAAACACCATATATTTT. The whole variable domain, filled in from reference TRBV5-1 and TRBJ1-3, reads KAGVTQTPRYLIKTRGQQVTLSCSPISGHRSVSWYQQTPGQGLQFLFEYFSETQRNKGNFPGRFSGRQFSNSRSEMNVSTLELGDSALYLCASSLLAGAGNTIYFGEGSWLTVV.

This clone was seen a handful of times. The chain links TRBV6-5 to TRBJ1-1; D uncertain. Germline-derived CDR1 and CDR2 are MNHEY and SVGAGI. CDR3 size: 12 residues. The V end was cut by 6 bases, the J end by 6 bases, with 11 bases between. The CDR3 loop is CASRLAASEAFF. The CDR3 DNA reads TGTGCCAGCAGGCTTGCGGCCTCTGAAGCTTTCTTT.

In this sample, this clone turned up a few times. The chain carries TRBV4-2 and TRBJ2-1; 11 nucleotides line up with TRBD2. V lost 0 bases and J lost 15; bases outside the gene matches: 13. This CDR3 spans 16 amino acids. Per germline, CDR1 LGHNA and CDR2 YNFKEQ. The DNA for the CDR3 is TGTGCCAGCAGCCAAGATATCGGCCTAGCGGGAGGCCCGAGGTTCTTC. It translates to CASSQDIGLAGGPRFF.